This section outlines one T cell receptor (beta chain) sequence together with its context. Data came from immunoSEQ multiplex PCR; TCRdb stores just in-frame clones and leaves some out. Here the sample spans about 79,000 clones, under 95% being singletons. The record originates from a study of T cell changes during pregnancy in multiple sclerosis. The receptor was derived from a female donor with multiple sclerosis, enrolled in a pregnancy study. This material consisted of CD4+ T cells from peripheral blood mononuclear cells, taken in the second trimester of pregnancy.

CDR3 in amino acids: CASSPHGQGNYGYTF. Written as DNA, the CDR3 is TGTGCCAGCAGCCCTCATGGACAGGGCAACTATGGCTACACCTTC. The V call is TRBV14, the J call TRBJ1-2, with TRBD1 matching 8 bases. Trimming took 4 bases from V and 2 from J; bases not matched to a gene: 6. CDR1 is SGHDN and CDR2 is FVKESK in the germline V gene. This CDR3 contains 15 residues.